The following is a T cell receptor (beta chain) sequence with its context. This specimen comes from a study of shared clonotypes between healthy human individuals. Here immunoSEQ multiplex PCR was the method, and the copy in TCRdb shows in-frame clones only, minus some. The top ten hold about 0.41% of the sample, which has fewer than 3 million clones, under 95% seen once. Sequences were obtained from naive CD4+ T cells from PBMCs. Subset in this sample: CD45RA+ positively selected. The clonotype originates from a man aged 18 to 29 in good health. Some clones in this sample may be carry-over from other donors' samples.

Here the CDR3 DNA reads TGTGCCAGCAGCTTAGGGCGGGATCCTAGCACAGATACGCAGTATTTT. Amino acid sequence: CASSLGRDPSTDTQYF. This chain connects TRBV7-9 to TRBJ2-3; possibly TRBD2 for D (6 bases). The V end lost 1 base, the J end lost 0 bases, and 11 bases lay between the germline ends. The germline V gene encodes CDR1 SEHNR and CDR2 FQNEAQ (reference sequence). The CDR3 has 16 residues.